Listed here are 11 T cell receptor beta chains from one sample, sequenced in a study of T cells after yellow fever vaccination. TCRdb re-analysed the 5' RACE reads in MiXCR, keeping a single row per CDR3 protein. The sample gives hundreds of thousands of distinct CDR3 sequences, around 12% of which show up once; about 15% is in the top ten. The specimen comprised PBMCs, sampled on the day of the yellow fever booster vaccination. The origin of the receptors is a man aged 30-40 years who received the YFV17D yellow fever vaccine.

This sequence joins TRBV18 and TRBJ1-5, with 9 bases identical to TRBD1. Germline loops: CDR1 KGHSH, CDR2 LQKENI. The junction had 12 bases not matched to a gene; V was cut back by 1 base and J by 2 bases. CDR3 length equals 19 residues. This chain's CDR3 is CASSPRRTGAPYGNQPQHF. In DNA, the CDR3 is TGTGCCAGCTCACCACGGAGGACAGGGGCCCCATACGGCAATCAGCCCCAGCATTTT.

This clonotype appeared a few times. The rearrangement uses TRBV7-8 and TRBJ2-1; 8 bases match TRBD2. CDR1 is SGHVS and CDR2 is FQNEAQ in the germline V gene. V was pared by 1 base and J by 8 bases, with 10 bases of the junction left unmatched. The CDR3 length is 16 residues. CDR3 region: CASSLEVRGRLDEQFF. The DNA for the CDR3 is TGTGCCAGCAGCTTAGAAGTCCGCGGGAGGTTGGATGAGCAGTTCTTC. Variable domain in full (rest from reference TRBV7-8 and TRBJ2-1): GAGVSQSPRYKVAKRGQDVALRCDPISGHVSLFWYQQALGQGPEFLTYFQNEAQLDKSGLPSDRFFAERPEGSVSTLKIQRTQQEDSAVYLCASSLEVRGRLDEQFFGPGTRLTVL.

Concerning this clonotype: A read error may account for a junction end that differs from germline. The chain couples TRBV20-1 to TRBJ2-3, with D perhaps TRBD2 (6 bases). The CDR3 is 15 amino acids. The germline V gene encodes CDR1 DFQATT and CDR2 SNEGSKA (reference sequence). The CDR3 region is CSASRPGVGTVTQYF. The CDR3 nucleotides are TGCAGTGCTAGTAGACCGGGAGTGGGCACAGTTACGCAGTATTTT.

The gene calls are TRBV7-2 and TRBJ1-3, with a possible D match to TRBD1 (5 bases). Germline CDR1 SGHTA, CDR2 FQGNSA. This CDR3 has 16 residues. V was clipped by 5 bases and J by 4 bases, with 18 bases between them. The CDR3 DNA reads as TGTGCCAGCAGCGTCCACCCACGGGACGCAGGAAACACCATATATTTT. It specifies CASSVHPRDAGNTIYF.

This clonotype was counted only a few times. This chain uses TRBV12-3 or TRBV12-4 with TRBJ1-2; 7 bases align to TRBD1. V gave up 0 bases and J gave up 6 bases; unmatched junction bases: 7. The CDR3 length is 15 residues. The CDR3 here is CASSLALQGTHGYTF. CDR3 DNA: TGTGCCAGCAGTTTAGCCCTACAGGGGACCCATGGCTACACCTTC.

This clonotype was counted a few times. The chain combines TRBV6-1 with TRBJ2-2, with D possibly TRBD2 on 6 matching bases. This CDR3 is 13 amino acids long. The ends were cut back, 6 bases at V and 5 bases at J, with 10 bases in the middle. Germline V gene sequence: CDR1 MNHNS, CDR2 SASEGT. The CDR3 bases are TGTGCCAGCAGGAGGGAGGCGACCGGGGAGCTGTTTTTT. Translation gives CASRREATGELFF.

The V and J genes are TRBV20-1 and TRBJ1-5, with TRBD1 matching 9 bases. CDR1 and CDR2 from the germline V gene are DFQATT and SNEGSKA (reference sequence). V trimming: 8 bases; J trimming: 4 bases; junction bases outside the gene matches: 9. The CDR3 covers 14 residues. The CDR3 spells CSTPRQGGNQPQHF. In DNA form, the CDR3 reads TGCAGTACTCCTAGACAGGGGGGTAATCAGCCCCAGCATTTT.

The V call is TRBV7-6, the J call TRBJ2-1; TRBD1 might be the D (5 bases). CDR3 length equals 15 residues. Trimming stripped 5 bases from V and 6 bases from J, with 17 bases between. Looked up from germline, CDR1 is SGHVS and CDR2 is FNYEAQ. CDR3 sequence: CASSLSTTGFNEQFF. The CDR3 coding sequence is TGTGCCAGCAGCCTATCCACCACAGGTTTCAATGAGCAGTTCTTC.

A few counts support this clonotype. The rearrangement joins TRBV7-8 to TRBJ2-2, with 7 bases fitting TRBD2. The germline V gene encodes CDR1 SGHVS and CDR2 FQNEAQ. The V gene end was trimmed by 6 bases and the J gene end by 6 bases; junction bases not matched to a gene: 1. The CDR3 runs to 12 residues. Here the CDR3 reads CASRGGAGELFF. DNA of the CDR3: TGTGCCAGCAGGGGAGGGGCCGGGGAGCTGTTTTTT.

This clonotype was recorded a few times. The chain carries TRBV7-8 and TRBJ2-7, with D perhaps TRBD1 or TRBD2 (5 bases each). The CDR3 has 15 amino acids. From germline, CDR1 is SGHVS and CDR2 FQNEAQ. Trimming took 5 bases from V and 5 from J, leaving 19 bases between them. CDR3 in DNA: TGTGCCAGCAGCCAAACCGGGACCCAGTTGGACGAGCAGTACTTC. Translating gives CASSQTGTQLDEQYF.

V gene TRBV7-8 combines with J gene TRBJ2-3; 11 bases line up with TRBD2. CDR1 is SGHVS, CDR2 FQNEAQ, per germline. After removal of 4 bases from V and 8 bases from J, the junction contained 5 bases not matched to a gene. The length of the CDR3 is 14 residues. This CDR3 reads CASSSPGLAGTQYF. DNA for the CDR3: TGTGCCAGCAGCTCCCCCGGACTAGCGGGTACGCAGTATTTT.